This entry features one T cell receptor (beta chain) sequence. No antigen is known for it. The entry originates in a study of cytomegalovirus exposure and HLA in healthy donors. Whole-study findings and limits: Follow-up analysis found HLA locus-dependent TCR association rates, highest for DRB1 and lowest for HLA-C. No immune exposure information besides CMV serostatus was available.

A multiplex PCR was run with 60 Vbeta primers and 13 Jbeta primers. This table comes from immunoSEQ multiplex PCR, and its TCRdb copy is limited to in-frame clones, with some not included. The sample gives roughly 100,000 clones, roughly 83% of which show up once; 2.5% to 3% is in the top ten. This TCR was sampled from a man aged 40-55 years in good health and CMV-seronegative. The sample comprised PBMCs.

The CDR3 region is CASQGQGSNQPQHF. In DNA form, the CDR3 reads TGTGCCAGCCAAGGGCAGGGGTCCAATCAGCCCCAGCATTTT. The genes are TRBV28 and TRBJ1-5; D perhaps matches TRBD1 (6 bases). Looked up from germline, CDR1 is MDHEN and CDR2 is SYDVKM. Trimming removed 8 bases from V and 3 bases from J, with 14 bases in between. CDR3 length: 14 residues.